The present TCR beta chain was sequenced within a study of blood T cell repertoires in COVID-19. Study-level background: Samples representing acute and convalescent COVID-19 were sourced from the United States, Italy and Spain. The cDNA or gDNA used as material had been derived from T cells, B-cell-depleted T cells, or PBMCs.

The germline V gene encodes CDR1 MNHEY and CDR2 SMNVEV (reference sequence). The CDR3 runs to 16 residues. J lost 5 bases, V lost 6 bases, and 14 bases had no gene match. The authors' processing: Amplifying reference gene primers gave estimates of nucleated cell counts. Clones were sequenced by immunoSEQ multiplex PCR, and TCRdb holds only the in-frame ones, with some missing. From that table come the V and J calls and clone size; the DNA was used to work out D and trimming. The sample records 200,000 or so clones, more than 65% being singletons. Sequencing was performed on peripheral blood. This sequence was found in an older woman with acute or convalescent COVID-19. The chain combines TRBV27 with TRBJ1-1; TRBD1 agrees at 8 bases. In DNA form, the CDR3 reads TGTGCCAGCAGCCCAGGACAGGGTATGAAAAGGACTGAAGCTTTCTTT. Amino acids: CASSPGQGMKRTEAFF.